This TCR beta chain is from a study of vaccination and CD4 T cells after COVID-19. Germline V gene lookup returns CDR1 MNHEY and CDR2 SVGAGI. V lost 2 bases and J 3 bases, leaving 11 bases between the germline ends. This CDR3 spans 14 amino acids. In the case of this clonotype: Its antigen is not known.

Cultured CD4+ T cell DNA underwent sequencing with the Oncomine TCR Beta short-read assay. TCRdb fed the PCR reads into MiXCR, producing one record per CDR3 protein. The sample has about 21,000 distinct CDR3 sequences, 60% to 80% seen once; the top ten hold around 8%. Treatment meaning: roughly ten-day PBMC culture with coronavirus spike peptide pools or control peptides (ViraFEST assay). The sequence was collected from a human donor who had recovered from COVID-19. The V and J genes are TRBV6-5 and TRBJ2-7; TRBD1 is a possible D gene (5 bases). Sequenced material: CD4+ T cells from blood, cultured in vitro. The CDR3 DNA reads TGTGCCAGCAGTTACAGACAGAGTCTCTACGAGCAGTACTTC. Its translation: CASSYRQSLYEQYF.